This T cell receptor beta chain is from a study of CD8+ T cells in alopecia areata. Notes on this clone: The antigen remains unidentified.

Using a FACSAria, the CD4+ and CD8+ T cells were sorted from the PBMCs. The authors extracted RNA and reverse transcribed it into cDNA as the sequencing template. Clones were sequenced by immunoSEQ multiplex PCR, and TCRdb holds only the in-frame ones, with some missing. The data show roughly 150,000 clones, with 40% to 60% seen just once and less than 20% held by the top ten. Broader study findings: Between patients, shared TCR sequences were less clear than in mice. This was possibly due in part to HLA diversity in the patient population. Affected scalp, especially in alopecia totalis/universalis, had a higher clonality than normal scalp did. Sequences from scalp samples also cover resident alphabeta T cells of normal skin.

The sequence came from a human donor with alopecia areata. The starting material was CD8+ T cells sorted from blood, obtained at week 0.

CDR3 nucleotides: TGTGCCAGCAGCCCCGGAGGGTTCCGAACCACAGATACGCAGTATTTT. It yields the protein CASSPGGFRTTDTQYF. The genes are TRBV9 and TRBJ2-3, with TRBD2 as a possible D gene (6 bases). CDR1 is SGDLS and CDR2 is YYNGEE in the germline V gene. Deletions cut 4 bases from V and 2 bases from J, with 17 bases between. This CDR3 spans 16 amino acids.